This note documents a single T cell receptor beta chain sequence. Its target is not known. The data were taken from a study of cytomegalovirus exposure and HLA in healthy donors. Study results and limitations: Prior analysis indicated that the majority of TCR beta V segments exhibited productivity approximately 90% or approximately 30% of the time.

The PCR ran on 60 Vbeta and 13 Jbeta primers. Measured with immunoSEQ multiplex PCR; TCRdb has only the in-frame clones, and not every one. The listing records around 75,000 clones. Germline V gene data show CDR1 as SQVTM and CDR2 as ANQGSEA. The CDR3 covers 13 residues. V lost 3 bases to trimming and J lost 6 bases; unmatched junction nucleotides: 7. J is TRBJ2-7 and V is TRBV29-1; 8 bases map to TRBD1. The sequenced material came from PBMCs. The sequence was collected from a boy between 10 and 17 years old in good health and CMV-seronegative. This CDR3 is CSVDGQGTGEQYF. CDR3 nucleotides: TGCAGCGTTGATGGCCAGGGGACAGGCGAGCAGTACTTC.